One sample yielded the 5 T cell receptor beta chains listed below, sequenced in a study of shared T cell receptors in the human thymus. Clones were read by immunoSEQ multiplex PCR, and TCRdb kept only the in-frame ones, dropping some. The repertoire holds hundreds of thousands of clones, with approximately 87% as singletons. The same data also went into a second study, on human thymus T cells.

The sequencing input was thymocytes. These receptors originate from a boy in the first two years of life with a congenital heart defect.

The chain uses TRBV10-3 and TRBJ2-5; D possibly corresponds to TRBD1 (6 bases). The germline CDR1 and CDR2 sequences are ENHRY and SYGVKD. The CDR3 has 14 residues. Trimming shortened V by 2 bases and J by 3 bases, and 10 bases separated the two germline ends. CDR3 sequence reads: CAISEMGAEETQYF. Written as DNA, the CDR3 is TGTGCCATCAGTGAGATGGGGGCAGAAGAGACCCAGTACTTC.

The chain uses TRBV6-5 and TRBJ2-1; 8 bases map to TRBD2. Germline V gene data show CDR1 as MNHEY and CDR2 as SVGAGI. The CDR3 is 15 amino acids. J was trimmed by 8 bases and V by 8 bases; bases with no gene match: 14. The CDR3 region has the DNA TGTGCCAGCGGACGAACCAGGCTAGCGGGCGATGAGCAGTTCTTC. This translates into CASGRTRLAGDEQFF.

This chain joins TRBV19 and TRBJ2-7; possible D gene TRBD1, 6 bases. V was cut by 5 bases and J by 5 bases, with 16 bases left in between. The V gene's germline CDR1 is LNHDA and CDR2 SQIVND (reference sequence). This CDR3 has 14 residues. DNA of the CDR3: TGTGCCAGTAGTGTCCAGGGGAAGCTAAACGAGCAGTACTTC. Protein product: CASSVQGKLNEQYF.

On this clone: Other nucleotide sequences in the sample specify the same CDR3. In DNA, the CDR3 is TGCGCCAGCAGCCGAGGACTGGCGGGGGGAGGGGAGACCCAGTACTTC. It is translated as CASSRGLAGGGETQYF. The V and J genes are TRBV4-3 and TRBJ2-5; TRBD2 matches 8 bases. The CDR3 is made up of 16 amino acids. The J segment lost 5 bases and the V segment lost 4 bases, leaving 12 bases of the junction unmatched. Germline V lookup: CDR1 LGHNA, CDR2 YSLEER.

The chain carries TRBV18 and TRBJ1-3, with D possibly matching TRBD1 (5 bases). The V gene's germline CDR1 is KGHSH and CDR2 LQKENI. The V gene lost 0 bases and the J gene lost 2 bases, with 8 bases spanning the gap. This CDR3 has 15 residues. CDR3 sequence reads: CASSPPAGTGNTIYF. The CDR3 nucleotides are TGTGCCAGCTCACCACCGGCAGGGACTGGAAACACCATATATTTT.